This TCR beta chain comes out of a study of T cell repertoires in cytomegalovirus infection. Study-level information: CMV infection together with matching HLA type was indicated by public TCR beta signatures. Findings and limits, study-wide: There were HLA-C-restricted CMV-specific TCR beta clonotypes dominating the ex vivo response.

On this clonotype itself: Antigen: not known.

One entry per CDR3 protein results from TCRdb running MiXCR on the reads. The sample carries just over 150,000 distinct CDR3 sequences, 23% recorded once. V lost 5 bases, J lost 2 bases, and 7 bases stayed unmatched. Germline CDR1 and CDR2: MDHEN and SYDVKM. There are 17 residues in the CDR3. The chain links TRBV28 to TRBJ2-1; 12 bases line up with TRBD1. The sequence came from a human donor in good health (CMV status not recorded). Some clones in this sample may be carry-over from other donors' samples. Sequencing was performed on PBMCs. The CDR3 loop reads CASSPLGQGAPYNEQFF. CDR3 bases: TGTGCCAGCAGTCCATTGGGACAGGGGGCCCCCTACAATGAGCAGTTCTTC.